This TCR beta chain is from a study of beta chain features in type 1 diabetes. Reverse transcription of all isolated RNA meant that expressed TCRB transcripts were sequenced. Using immunoSEQ multiplex PCR, the repertoire was profiled, and TCRdb retains in-frame clones only, with some absent. The sample holds roughly 300,000 clones, approximately 8.2% seen once. This clone was recorded once. Per germline, CDR1 MNHEY and CDR2 SMNVEV (reference sequence). Trimming took off 5 bases at V and 2 bases at J, with 17 bases between the two ends. This CDR3 contains 16 residues. This chain uses TRBV27 with TRBJ2-3, with D uncertain. Sequences were obtained from central memory CD4+ T cells from blood. The TCR sequence derives from a woman between 18 and 30 years old in good health. The CDR3, as DNA: TGTGCCAGCAGTCTTAGACCACCCCGAAACACAGATACGCAGTATTTT. This gives the protein CASSLRPPRNTDTQYF.